These T cell receptor beta chains were read from a single sample in a study of shared clonotypes between healthy human individuals. Assay: immunoSEQ multiplex PCR; the TCRdb copy retains only in-frame clones and omits some. The sample carries about 470,000 clones, 75% to 85% recorded once. The material sequenced was PBMCs. All receptors derive from a middle-aged woman in good health. Some clones in this sample may be carry-over from other donors' samples. CDR3s include the opening cysteine and the closing phenylalanine or tryptophan. D genes are given only for firm matches. Size is omitted from some rows. Given values are once, few, many or a class for expanded clones.

J gene	D gene	clone size	V gene	CDR3 protein	CDR3 DNA
TRBJ1-1	.	.	TRBV10-1	CATKQGRNTEAFF	TGCGCCACTAAACAGGGCCGGAACACTGAAGCTTTCTTT
TRBJ2-7	.	.	TRBV5-1	CASSLRQGIYEQYF	TGCGCCAGCAGCTTAAGGCAGGGGATTTACGAGCAGTACTTC
TRBJ1-2	.	once	TRBV30	CAWSTPPVGYGYTF	TGTGCCTGGAGTACCCCACCCGTGGGGTATGGCTACACCTTC
TRBJ2-5	.	.	TRBV27	CASSKWTDAETQYF	TGTGCCAGCAGCAAATGGACCGACGCAGAGACCCAGTACTTC
TRBJ1-2	.	once	TRBV28	CASSLRGFDYYGYTF	TGTGCCAGCAGTTTACGGGGCTTCGATTACTATGGCTACACCTTC
TRBJ2-2	TRBD1	.	TRBV5-1	CASSLTPGQGHTGELFF	TGCGCCAGCAGCTTGACCCCGGGACAGGGGCACACCGGGGAGCTGTTTTTT
TRBJ2-1	.	.	TRBV21-1	CASSKKGGRADEQFF	TGTGCCAGCAGCAAAAAGGGCGGGAGGGCCGATGAGCAGTTCTTC
TRBJ2-3	TRBD2	.	TRBV4-3	CASSPGGLAGGPGDTQYF	TGCGCCAGCAGCCCTGGGGGACTAGCGGGAGGGCCTGGAGATACGCAGTATTTT
TRBJ1-1	.	.	TRBV14	CASSQEEHTEAFF	TGTGCCAGCAGCCAAGAGGAGCACACTGAAGCTTTCTTT
TRBJ2-7	TRBD1	.	TRBV19	CASSMDRGREQYF	TGTGCCAGTAGTATGGACAGGGGACGCGAGCAGTACTTC
TRBJ1-3	.	.	TRBV6-6	CASSYGGFSDGNTIYF	TGTGCCAGCAGTTACGGAGGGTTCTCAGACGGAAACACCATATATTTT
TRBJ2-1	.	.	TRBV28	CASSLTRGGHEQFF	TGTGCCAGCAGTTTAACGAGAGGCGGCCATGAGCAGTTCTTC
TRBJ2-7	.	.	TRBV7-9	CASSSGYSYEQYF	TGTGCCAGCAGCTCAGGGTACTCCTACGAGCAGTACTTC
TRBJ1-2	.	.	TRBV25-1	CASSEGQRNGYTF	TGTGCCAGCAGTGAAGGTCAGAGGAATGGCTACACCTTC
TRBJ1-4	TRBD1	.	TRBV14	CASSPRQGYEKLFF	TGTGCCAGCAGCCCCCGACAGGGTTATGAAAAACTGTTTTTT
TRBJ1-1	TRBD1	.	TRBV5-4	CASSSGGLYTEAFF	TGTGCCAGCAGCTCAGGGGGACTCTACACTGAAGCTTTCTTT
TRBJ2-7	.	.	TRBV5-1	CASSLDPVGEQYF	TGCGCCAGCAGCTTGGACCCTGTGGGCGAGCAGTACTTC
TRBJ2-2	.	few	TRBV5-1	CASSATRGTGELFF	TGCGCCAGCAGCGCCACTAGGGGGACCGGGGAGCTGTTTTTT
TRBJ2-1	TRBD2	.	TRBV7-9	CASSLGVKRGSNEQFF	TGTGCCAGCAGCTTAGGAGTAAAGCGGGGAAGCAATGAGCAGTTCTTC
TRBJ1-2	TRBD1	.	TRBV7-9	CASSPTGGVGYTF	TGTGCCAGCAGCCCGACAGGGGGTGTCGGCTACACCTTC
TRBJ2-1	.	.	TRBV15	CATSRDETGEQFF	TGTGCCACCAGCAGAGATGAAACCGGGGAGCAGTTCTTC
TRBJ2-3	.	.	TRBV5-1	CASSLGQITDTQYF	TGCGCCAGCAGCTTGGGACAGATCACAGATACGCAGTATTTT
TRBJ2-5	.	.	TRBV28	CASQREGMGQETQYF	TGTGCCTCACAAAGGGAAGGGATGGGGCAAGAGACCCAGTACTTC
TRBJ1-1	.	.	TRBV5-4	CASSLDGGRNTEAFF	TGTGCCAGCAGCTTGGATGGGGGACGGAACACTGAAGCTTTCTTT
TRBJ2-2	.	.	TRBV28	CASSQFGAIETGELFF	TGTGCCAGCAGCCAATTTGGTGCGATTGAGACCGGGGAGCTGTTTTTT
TRBJ1-4	TRBD1	.	TRBV4-1	CASSQPQGMREKLFF	TGCGCCAGCAGCCAACCACAGGGGATGCGCGAAAAACTGTTTTTT
TRBJ1-5	.	.	TRBV18	CASSPRQGNQPQHF	TGTGCCAGCTCACCTAGGCAGGGCAATCAGCCCCAGCATTTT
TRBJ2-7	.	.	TRBV2	CASSANEQGGSSYEQYF	TGTGCCAGCAGTGCCAACGAACAGGGTGGGAGCTCCTACGAGCAGTACTTC
TRBJ2-7	TRBD1	few	TRBV19	CASSINWDSGRRQYF	TGTGCCAGTAGTATAAACTGGGACAGTGGAAGGCGGCAGTACTTC
TRBJ2-7	TRBD1	.	TRBV7-8	CASSPKPGQGISYEQYF	TGTGCCAGCAGCCCCAAGCCGGGACAGGGGATCTCCTACGAGCAGTACTTC
TRBJ2-7	.	once	TRBV7-9	CASSSAGASVPYF	TGTGCCAGCAGCTCAGCAGGGGCCTCAGTCCCGTACTTC
TRBJ1-3	.	.	TRBV18	CASSPPSGAYGNTIYF	TGTGCCAGCTCACCACCGTCAGGGGCTTACGGAAACACCATATATTTT
TRBJ1-3	.	few	TRBV5-1	CASSLTISSGNTIYF	TGCGCCAGCAGCTTAACGATAAGCTCTGGAAACACCATATATTTT
TRBJ1-3	.	.	TRBV7-2	CASSRAGVGNTIYF	TGTGCCAGCAGCCGTGCAGGGGTAGGAAACACCATATATTTT
TRBJ2-2	TRBD2	.	TRBV19	CASNPLSGSHGELFF	TGTGCCAGTAACCCCCTTAGCGGGAGTCACGGGGAGCTGTTTTTT
TRBJ1-2	.	.	TRBV28	CASSSGGGHDYGYTF	TGTGCCAGCAGTTCCGGAGGCGGACATGATTATGGCTACACCTTC
TRBJ1-1	.	few	TRBV27	CASSFRTNTEAFF	TGTGCCAGCAGTTTTCGAACAAACACTGAAGCTTTCTTT
TRBJ2-7	TRBD2	.	TRBV27	CASSWNGLAGYEQYF	TGTGCCAGCAGTTGGAACGGACTAGCGGGATACGAGCAGTACTTC
TRBJ1-2	.	.	TRBV15	CATSRANPSGYTF	TGTGCCACCAGCAGAGCCAATCCTTCCGGCTACACCTTC
TRBJ2-1	.	many	TRBV27	CASSLREPGYNEQFF	TGTGCCAGCAGTTTACGGGAGCCGGGCTACAATGAGCAGTTCTTC
TRBJ2-6	.	.	TRBV10-3	CAISGVGANVLTF	TGTGCCATCTCAGGGGTAGGGGCCAACGTCCTGACTTTC
TRBJ1-1	.	.	TRBV9	CASSTTGTTEAFF	TGTGCCAGCTCGACGACAGGAACCACTGAAGCTTTCTTT
TRBJ2-6	.	once	TRBV7-2	CASSPGQGNGANVLTF	TGTGCCAGCAGCCCGGGCCAGGGTAATGGGGCCAACGTCCTGACTTTC
TRBJ2-1	.	.	TRBV9	CASSGPGYNEQFF	TGTGCCAGCAGCGGTCCCGGGTACAATGAGCAGTTCTTC
TRBJ2-7	TRBD2	.	TRBV5-1	CASSPSGGLTYEQYF	TGCGCCAGCAGCCCATCGGGGGGACTCACCTACGAGCAGTACTTC
TRBJ2-3	TRBD1	once	TRBV29-1	CSSIPGQGTDTQYF	TGCAGCTCTATTCCGGGACAGGGGACAGATACGCAGTATTTT
TRBJ2-5	.	.	TRBV18	CASSQGAETQYF	TGTGCCAGCTCACAGGGTGCAGAGACCCAGTACTTC
TRBJ1-1	.	.	TRBV5-1	CASSLKGQNTEAFF	TGCGCCAGCAGCTTGAAGGGACAGAACACTGAAGCTTTCTTT
TRBJ2-7	.	.	TRBV5-4	CASSLGTQVTFYEQYF	TGTGCCAGCAGCTTGGGGACACAGGTTACCTTCTACGAGCAGTACTTC
TRBJ1-1	.	.	TRBV6-1	CASSPRDTNTEAFF	TGTGCCAGCAGTCCCCGGGACACGAACACTGAAGCTTTCTTT